This paragraph reports one T cell receptor beta chain. Its antigen is unknown. No quality values exist for individual bases; no much larger clone is one base distant. From the cysteine up to the phenylalanine, the CDR3 has a length of 15 residues. The entry retains the CDR3 DNA only, 45 bases that are in frame from base 1. CDR1 and CDR2 (MNHEY, SVGAGI) derive from the germline V gene. After removal of 2 bases from V and 5 bases from J, the junction retains 7 bases not matched to a gene. This sample is drawn from a study of CD8 T cells in Susac syndrome (dated by TCRdb to the late 2010s). For the wider study: Repertoire sequencing was used to test whether CD8+ T cell activation and differentiation in Susac syndrome was antigen driven. The study compared CD8+ T cell repertoire clonality among 12 healthy donors, around 14 Susac syndrome patients and roughly 16 multiple sclerosis patients. Paper-wide results and their limitations: The study acknowledged that relatively few individuals were included in the TCR sequencing and HLA analysis.

Peripheral blood CD8+ and CD4+ T cells from healthy donors, Susac syndrome patients and multiple sclerosis patients were profiled using high-throughput TCR beta sequencing. Treatment-naive patients with stable or active relapsing-remitting disease fulfilling revised McDonald criteria were used as multiple sclerosis controls. CD8+ TEMRA cells were enriched by FACS, while bulk CD8+ and CD4+ T cells were purified by magnetic negative isolation. Blood was drawn into EDTA tubes, processed within 24 hours, and PBMCs were isolated by density gradient centrifugation. PBMCs destined for TCR sequencing were cryopreserved in liquid nitrogen and later thawed in a 37 °C water bath. A purity of at least 90% was achieved for sorted or isolated CD4+, CD8+ and CD8+ TEMRA cells. RNA was extracted using the RNeasy kit, and roughly 0.45 to 1 microgram was reverse transcribed with random hexamers. TCR beta CDR3 regions were amplified with the immunoSEQ multiplex PCR assay covering 54 Vbeta and 13 Jbeta segments. PCR amplification bias was corrected using a synthetic template baseline for primer optimization and computational correction. The source study handled its data this way. Reads were annotated to V, D and J genes per IMGT and analyzed with immunoSEQ Analyzer, keeping only productive sequences. Clonality was calculated as one minus the Shannon entropy normalized by log2 of the number of productive unique sequences. For each patient and control, public and private clones were evaluated among the 100 most prevalent clones. Clones were defined as Susac-specific if absent from the healthy and MS cohorts, from approximately 1,100 published viral clones and from other ImmuneACCESS disease sequences. Clones were called with MiXCR by TCRdb after fastp trimmed the public reads at Q25, and only in-frame beta chains were retained. Duplicate CDR3 protein sequences are folded into a single record with the most common DNA and genes. None of the V and J calls come from the authors' own analysis; TCRdb made them. This sample is represented by around 300,000 distinct CDR3 sequences; 65% to 90% of them were singletons. The top ten hold around 0.22% of the sample.

The receptor comes from a human donor with multiple sclerosis. The sequenced sample was CD8+ T cells from PBMCs. Rearrangement joined TRBV6-5 to TRBJ1-1, with TRBD1 identical over 8 junction bases. In nucleotide form, the sequence is TGTGCCAGCAGTTACGCCGGGCAGGGGGCAACTGAAGCTTTCTTT. It encodes CASSYAGQGATEAFF.